This T cell receptor beta chain was identified during a study of shared clonotypes between healthy human individuals. Study observations and caveats: The study's rarefaction showed incomplete sorted-subset sequencing despite large depth.

Clones were read by immunoSEQ multiplex PCR, and TCRdb kept only the in-frame ones, dropping some. This sample has over a million clones; around 82% occur once, and the top ten carry more than 0.5%. This clone has only one observation. The antigen remains undetermined. CDR1 and CDR2 from the germline V gene are SEHNR and FQNEAQ (reference sequence). This CDR3 spans 15 amino acids. V dropped 4 bases and J dropped 8 bases, with 17 bases sitting between them. Sequencing was performed on memory CD4+ T cells from PBMCs. Regarding subset: CD45RA-negative fraction. This sequence originates from a man aged 18 to 35 in good health. Some clones in this sample may be carry-over from other donors' samples. J is TRBJ1-4 and V is TRBV7-9; D gene ambiguous. CDR3 in amino acids: CASSSRLGTPEKLFF. In DNA, the CDR3 is TGTGCCAGCAGCTCACGTCTAGGCACACCCGAAAAACTGTTTTTT. Using reference TRBV7-9 and TRBJ1-4 for the parts outside the CDR3, the full variable domain is DTGVSQNPRHKITKRGQNVTFRCDPISEHNRLYWYRQTLGQGPEFLTYFQNEAQLEKSRLLSDRFSAERPKGSFSTLEIQRTEQGDSAMYLCASSSRLGTPEKLFFGSGTQLSVL.